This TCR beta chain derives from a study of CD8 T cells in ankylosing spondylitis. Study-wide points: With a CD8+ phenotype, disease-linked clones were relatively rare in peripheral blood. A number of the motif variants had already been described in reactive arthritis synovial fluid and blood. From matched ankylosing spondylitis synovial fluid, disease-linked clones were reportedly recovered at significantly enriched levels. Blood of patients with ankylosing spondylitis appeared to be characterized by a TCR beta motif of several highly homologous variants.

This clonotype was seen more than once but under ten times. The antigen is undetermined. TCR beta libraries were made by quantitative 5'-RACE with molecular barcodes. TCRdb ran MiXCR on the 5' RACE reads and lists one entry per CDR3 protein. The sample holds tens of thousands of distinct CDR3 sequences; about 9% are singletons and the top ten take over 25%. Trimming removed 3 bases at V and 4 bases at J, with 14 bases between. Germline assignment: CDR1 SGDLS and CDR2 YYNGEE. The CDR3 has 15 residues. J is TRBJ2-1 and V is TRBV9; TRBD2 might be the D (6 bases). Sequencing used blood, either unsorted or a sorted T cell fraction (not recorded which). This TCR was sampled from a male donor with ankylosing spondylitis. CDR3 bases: TGTGCCAGCAGCGAAGTACTAGCAGGATACAATGAGCAGTTCTTC. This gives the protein CASSEVLAGYNEQFF.